A single sample is the source of the 26 T cell receptor beta chains below, sequenced in a study of CD8 T cells in Susac syndrome (dated by TCRdb to between 2018 and 2021). Library method: the immunoSEQ multiplex PCR assay. RNA was extracted with the RNeasy kit and about 0.45 to 1 ug was reverse transcribed using random hexamers. Starting from the raw public reads, TCRdb applied fastp trimming at Q25, assembled clones with MiXCR and retained in-frame beta chains. Every distinct CDR3 protein forms one entry, paired with its most common genes and DNA. This sample lists 180,000 or so distinct CDR3 sequences; about 96% were detected once. The ten most abundant clones make up 0.093% of the sample. The sequenced sample was CD4+ T cells from PBMCs. The receptors originated from a human donor with multiple sclerosis.

The chain joins TRBV7-3 to TRBJ2-3, with 7 bases fitting TRBD1. Trimming took 5 bases from V and 2 from J; bases not matched to a gene: 10. Germline values: CDR1 SGHTA, CDR2 FQGTGA. This CDR3 spans 16 amino acids. Here the CDR3 reads CASSPGVGGSTDTQYF. CDR3 coding DNA: TGTGCCAGCAGCCCCGGGGTAGGGGGCTCCACAGATACGCAGTATTTT.

V and J are TRBV3-1 and TRBJ1-2; D unclear. V was pared by 0 bases and J by 2 bases, with 4 bases between. This CDR3 region has 13 residues. Germline V gene lookup returns CDR1 LGHDT and CDR2 YNNKEL (reference sequence). CDR3 bases: TGTGCCAGCAGCCAAGATACGAACTATGGCTACACCTTC. Amino acid sequence: CASSQDTNYGYTF.

This rearrangement joins TRBV6-5 to TRBJ1-6, with 8 bases aligning to TRBD1. Trimming took 7 bases from V and 7 from J; bases not matched to a gene: 3. Germline V lookup: CDR1 MNHEY, CDR2 SVGAGI. This CDR3 region has 13 residues. The CDR3 loop reads CASKYRGNSPLHF. CDR3 DNA: TGTGCCAGCAAGTACAGGGGGAATTCACCCCTCCACTTT.

This clonotype was recorded once. The chain carries TRBV3-1 and TRBJ1-1; D gene ambiguous. The CDR3 loop spans 14 amino acids. Per the germline V gene, CDR1 is LGHDT and CDR2 is YNNKEL (reference sequence). V was cut by 1 base and J by 4 bases, with 10 bases left in between. The CDR3 is CASSQVLGGTEAFF. The CDR3 nucleotides read TGTGCCAGCAGCCAAGTACTCGGCGGCACTGAAGCTTTCTTT. Drawing the rest from reference TRBV3-1 and TRBJ1-1, the complete variable domain is DTAVSQTPKYLVTQMGNDKSIKCEQNLGHDTMYWYKQDSKKFLKIMFSYNNKELIINETVPNRFSPKSPDKAHLNLHINSLELGDSAVYFCASSQVLGGTEAFFGQGTRLTVV.

The chain uses TRBV4-1 and TRBJ1-5, with 7 bases aligning to TRBD1. CDR1 MGHRA and CDR2 YSYEKL come from the germline V gene. This CDR3 contains 14 residues. V lost 4 bases and J lost 8; bases outside the gene matches: 8. The CDR3 sequence is CASSLGSRGEPQHF. The CDR3 region has the DNA TGCGCCAGCAGCCTTGGTTCCAGGGGGGAGCCCCAGCATTTT.

The V and J genes are TRBV13 and TRBJ2-5, with a tentative D call TRBD2 (6 bases). The V end lost 8 bases, the J end lost 0 bases, and 16 bases lay between the germline ends. The CDR3 spans 15 residues. Germline CDR1 PRHDT, CDR2 FYEKMQ (reference sequence). The CDR3 loop is CASALGRGYQETQYF. Written as DNA, the CDR3 is TGTGCCAGCGCCCTGGGGCGGGGATACCAAGAGACCCAGTACTTC.

The rearrangement uses TRBV12-3 or TRBV12-4 and TRBJ1-4; D gene unclear. V lost 2 bases and J lost 11, with 12 bases in between. The CDR3 has 13 amino acids. The CDR3 DNA reads as TGTGCCAGCAGTTTAAGGCCCATTGGCAAACTGTTTTTT. Protein product: CASSLRPIGKLFF.

This clonotype was seen only once. This rearrangement joins TRBV24-1 to TRBJ1-5; 9 positions agree with TRBD1. The CDR3 is 13 residues long. With V trimmed by 9 bases and J by 4 bases, 3 bases remained unmatched. Per germline, CDR1 KGHDR and CDR2 SFDVKD. The CDR3 bases are TGTGCCACCGCGGGACAGGGTAATCAGCCCCAGCATTTT. This encodes CATAGQGNQPQHF.

The J gene is TRBJ1-6, the V gene TRBV15; 9 positions agree with TRBD1. The CDR3 spans 14 residues. With 5 bases clipped from V and 9 bases from J, the junction kept 5 bases outside the gene matches. Germline values: CDR1 LNHNV, CDR2 YYDKDF (reference sequence). CDR3 sequence (DNA): TGTGCCACCAGCGGACGGGACAGGGTTTCACCCCTCCACTTT. Its translation is CATSGRDRVSPLHF.

V usage is TRBV20-1 and J usage is TRBJ1-4, with TRBD1 matching over 10 bases. The CDR3 length is 15 residues. V gave up 6 bases and J gave up 8 bases; unmatched junction bases: 12. Germline lookup yields CDR1 DFQATT and CDR2 SNEGSKA (reference sequence). In DNA, the CDR3 is TGCAGTGCAGTTGTACCCGGGACAGGGGAGGAAAAACTGTTTTTT. It translates to CSAVVPGTGEEKLFF.

This chain uses TRBV20-1 with TRBJ1-4; D not resolved. The CDR3 has 14 amino acids. Germline CDR1 reads DFQATT; CDR2 reads SNEGSKA (reference sequence). Trimming pared 4 bases from V and 5 bases from J, leaving 14 bases between. The CDR3 coding sequence is TGCAGTGCTACCGACCCCTCAAGGAATGAAAAACTGTTTTTT. It yields the protein CSATDPSRNEKLFF.

This clonotype has a single count. The J gene is TRBJ1-2, the V gene TRBV6-5; 7 nucleotides agree with TRBD1. CDR3 length: 13 amino acids. Losses at the gene ends were 7 bases for V and 6 bases for J; bases not matched to a gene: 8. Germline CDR1 is MNHEY and CDR2 is SVGAGI. The CDR3 protein is CASKGTGTDGYTF. DNA of the CDR3: TGTGCCAGCAAGGGTACCGGGACAGATGGCTACACCTTC.

The chain couples TRBV20-1 to TRBJ2-5, with TRBD1 identical over 12 bases. This CDR3 region has 15 residues. Germline V gene data show CDR1 as DFQATT and CDR2 as SNEGSKA (reference sequence). After removal of 2 bases from V and 7 bases from J, the junction contained 8 bases not matched to a gene. CDR3 bases: TGCAGTGCTAGAACCGGGACAGGGGGCGGGCGGACCCAGTACTTC. This gives the protein CSARTGTGGGRTQYF.

The genes are TRBV3-1 and TRBJ2-4; D perhaps matches TRBD1 (7 bases). Per the germline V gene, CDR1 is LGHDT and CDR2 is YNNKEL (reference sequence). V dropped 0 bases and J dropped 7 bases, with 13 bases sitting between them. This CDR3 is 15 amino acids long. As DNA, the CDR3 is TGTGCCAGCAGCCAAGAAGGGTCAGGGGGGAACATTCAGTACTTC. Protein: CASSQEGSGGNIQYF. Using reference TRBV3-1 and TRBJ2-4 for the parts outside the CDR3, the full variable domain is DTAVSQTPKYLVTQMGNDKSIKCEQNLGHDTMYWYKQDSKKFLKIMFSYNNKELIINETVPNRFSPKSPDKAHLNLHINSLELGDSAVYFCASSQEGSGGNIQYFGAGTRLSVL.

The CDR3: CASNLAGGPMGEQFF. The DNA of the CDR3 is TGTGCCAGCAATCTAGCGGGAGGGCCGATGGGTGAGCAGTTCTTC. The chain combines TRBV13 with TRBJ2-1, with TRBD2 matching 12 bases. Germline lookup yields CDR1 PRHDT and CDR2 FYEKMQ (reference sequence). The CDR3 extends over 15 amino acids. Trimming took 7 bases from V and 9 from J; bases not matched to a gene: 10.

V gene TRBV9 combines with J gene TRBJ2-1; perhaps TRBD2 as D (6 bases). Trimming removed 3 bases at V and 0 bases at J, with 10 bases between. Germline V gives CDR1 SGDLS, CDR2 YYNGEE. The CDR3 covers 15 residues. For the CDR3, the DNA is TGTGCCAGCAGCGCCCCCGGGGGCTCCTACAATGAGCAGTTCTTC. Translating gives CASSAPGGSYNEQFF.

The chain links TRBV2 to TRBJ1-5, with D maybe TRBD1 (6 bases). The CDR3 runs 14 residues. CDR1 is SNHLY, CDR2 FYNNEI, per germline. The V and J ends lost 6 bases and 1 base respectively, with 10 bases between them. As DNA, the CDR3 is TGTGCCAGCAGAGGGGGTATCAGCAATCAGCCCCAGCATTTT. This encodes CASRGGISNQPQHF. Full variable domain (outside the CDR3, taken from reference TRBV2 and TRBJ1-5): EPEVTQTPSHQVTQMGQEVILRCVPISNHLYFYWYRQILGQKVEFLVSFYNNEISEKSEIFDDQFSVERPDGSNFTLKIRSTKLEDSAMYFCASRGGISNQPQHFGDGTRLSIL.

The chain is built from TRBV12-5 and TRBJ2-7; weak D call: TRBD1 (5 bases). The V end lost 2 bases, the J end lost 5 bases, and 16 bases lay between the germline ends. The CDR3 sequence is 15 residues long. Germline CDR1 is LGHNT and CDR2 is FRNRAP. The CDR3 DNA reads TGTGCTAGTGGTTTGAGTCCCCCCAGGGAAGACGAGCAGTACTTC. It encodes CASGLSPPREDEQYF.

The rearrangement links TRBV14 to TRBJ2-1; D possibly corresponds to TRBD2 (5 bases). Germline loops: CDR1 SGHDN, CDR2 FVKESK. This CDR3 is built from 15 residues. Trimming left V 3 bases short and J 2 bases short, with 11 bases between. CDR3 sequence reads: CASSHGVGTYNEQFF. The DNA of the CDR3 is TGTGCCAGCAGCCACGGGGTAGGCACCTACAATGAGCAGTTCTTC.

Only one count was recorded for this clonotype. The V call is TRBV20-1, the J call TRBJ2-5; the D call may be TRBD1 or TRBD2 (6 bases each). The length of the CDR3 is 15 residues. CDR1 is DFQATT and CDR2 is SNEGSKA in the germline V gene (reference sequence). In nucleotides, the CDR3 is TGCAGCCCAAGTGGAGGAATCGGGGGCGGGGAGACCCAGTACTTC. This gives the protein CSPSGGIGGGETQYF.

The chain links TRBV3-1 to TRBJ1-2; perhaps TRBD1 as D (6 bases). In germline, CDR1 is LGHDT, CDR2 YNNKEL (reference sequence). With 4 bases removed from V and 5 bases from J, the gap between germline ends came to 17 bases. The CDR3 covers 15 residues. CDR3 loop: CASSPSGGGNYGYTF. The CDR3 DNA reads as TGTGCCAGCAGCCCTTCGGGAGGGGGGAATTATGGCTACACCTTC. Full variable domain (missing parts from reference TRBV3-1 and TRBJ1-2): DTAVSQTPKYLVTQMGNDKSIKCEQNLGHDTMYWYKQDSKKFLKIMFSYNNKELIINETVPNRFSPKSPDKAHLNLHINSLELGDSAVYFCASSPSGGGNYGYTFGSGTRLTVV.

The chain carries TRBV30 and TRBJ1-4; D is possibly TRBD1 (6 bases). The CDR3 covers 14 residues. Trimming removed 3 bases at V and 1 base at J, with 9 bases between. CDR1 GTSNPN and CDR2 SVGIG come from the germline V gene (reference sequence). The CDR3 spells CAWSVDRTNEKLFF. CDR3 DNA sequence: TGTGCCTGGAGCGTGGACAGAACTAATGAAAAACTGTTTTTT.

The rearrangement joins TRBV7-3 to TRBJ2-5; the D is unclear. Trimming pared 3 bases from V and 5 bases from J, leaving 13 bases between. CDR1 is SGHTA, CDR2 FQGTGA, per germline. The CDR3 extends over 14 amino acids. The CDR3 sequence is CASSFDSTSETQYF. The CDR3, as DNA: TGTGCCAGCAGCTTTGACTCCACGAGCGAGACCCAGTACTTC.

The rearrangement joins TRBV20-1 to TRBJ2-3; tentative D call: TRBD2 (6 bases). The CDR3 totals 14 residues. Germline V gene lookup returns CDR1 DFQATT and CDR2 SNEGSKA (reference sequence). V was shortened by 5 bases and J by 2 bases, with 14 bases between the two germline ends. CDR3 bases: TGCAGTGCTCCCTCGGCGGGGATCACAGATACGCAGTATTTT. Its translation is CSAPSAGITDTQYF.

The chain links TRBV30 to TRBJ2-6; D is perhaps TRBD1 (6 bases). Trimming pared 0 bases from V and 4 bases from J, leaving 10 bases between. CDR1 GTSNPN and CDR2 SVGIG come from the germline V gene (reference sequence). CDR3 length: 15 residues. DNA for the CDR3: TGTGCCTGGAGTGTGGGGGCTTCCGGGGCCAACGTCCTGACTTTC. Translating it yields CAWSVGASGANVLTF.

As to this clonotype: A read error may produce the germline difference seen at one junction end. The chain is built from TRBV6-2 or TRBV6-3 and TRBJ1-1; TRBD1 aligns across 7 bases. Germline CDR1 is MNHEY and CDR2 is SVGEGT. This CDR3 region has 13 residues. The CDR3 spells CASTARDSHRIIF. Written as DNA, the CDR3 is TGTGCCAGCACCGCCCGGGACAGTCATCGCATAATCTTT.